This TCR beta chain stems from a study of T cells in Graves' hyperthyroidism and ophthalmopathy. Authors of the study amplified TCR beta CDR3 regions from RNA transcripts. Initially, a first-round RT-PCR of the TCR CDR3 employed the HTBI primer set. TCRdb recomputed calls from the multiplex PCR reads with MiXCR, one row per CDR3 protein. The sample lists about 510,000 distinct CDR3 sequences; around 50% were seen once. The sample was peripheral blood or thyroid tissue (not recorded which). The TCR comes from an adult woman with Graves' disease, either hyperthyroidism or ophthalmopathy (not recorded which).

The CDR3 spells CASRGTGDSYGYTF. In nucleotides, the CDR3 is TGTGCCAGCCGAGGTACAGGGGATTCCTATGGCTACACCTTC. The rearrangement uses TRBV2 and TRBJ1-2, with 7 bases identical to TRBD1. The CDR3 contains 14 residues. J gave up 4 bases and V 8 bases, and 10 bases lay outside the gene matches. Looked up from germline, CDR1 is SNHLY and CDR2 is FYNNEI. The full variable domain, rest sourced from reference TRBV2 and TRBJ1-2, is EPEVTQTPSHQVTQMGQEVILRCVPISNHLYFYWYRQILGQKVEFLVSFYNNEISEKSEIFDDQFSVERPDGSNFTLKIRSTKLEDSAMYFCASRGTGDSYGYTFGSGTRLTVV.